These 17 T cell receptor beta chains came from one sample sequenced in a study of blood T cells in healthy people across ages. Then a second PCR, running roughly 7 to 12 cycles, was carried out with a sample-barcoded 5' primer and a J-beta primer mix. A single record per CDR3 protein comes from TCRdb applying MiXCR to the 5' RACE reads. This table holds 800,000 to 1,000,000 distinct CDR3 sequences, about 48% found once. Sequencing used blood. Receptor source: a man aged 25-45 years in good health.

The chain is built from TRBV4-2 and TRBJ1-2; tentatively, D is TRBD1 (6 bases). CDR3 size: 14 residues. Trimming cost V 0 bases and J 5 bases, with 10 bases left between them. Germline values: CDR1 LGHNA, CDR2 YNFKEQ. The CDR3 nucleotides are TGTGCCAGCAGCCAAGAAGGGACACCTTATGGCTACACCTTC. It codes for CASSQEGTPYGYTF.

For this clonotype: One end of the junction does not line up with germline, which may come from a read error. V is TRBV20-1 and J is TRBJ2-7; no firm D call. The CDR3 is 15 residues long. Germline loops: CDR1 DFQATT, CDR2 SNEGSKA (reference sequence). The CDR3 nucleotides are TGCAGTGCCAGAGACCCCCTGGTAGGCACCTACGTGCAGTACTTC. This codes for CSARDPLVGTYVQYF.

The chain couples TRBV27 to TRBJ2-1; 11 nucleotides line up with TRBD2. The germline gives CDR1 MNHEY, CDR2 SMNVEV (reference sequence). The CDR3 runs 15 residues. Trimming removed 3 bases from V and 6 bases from J; junction bases left unmatched: 4. CDR3 residues: CASSFSGGATNEQFF. CDR3 DNA sequence: TGTGCCAGCAGTTTTAGCGGGGGGGCCACCAATGAGCAGTTCTTC.

The V gene is TRBV25-1, the J gene TRBJ2-7, with a tentative D call TRBD1 (5 bases). Deletions cut 8 bases from V and 3 bases from J, with 14 bases between. The CDR3 has 13 residues. Germline assignment: CDR1 MGHDK and CDR2 SYGVNS. The CDR3 here is CASGSFQGYEQYF. In nucleotides, the CDR3 is TGTGCCAGCGGATCGTTCCAGGGCTACGAGCAGTACTTC.

V is TRBV20-1 and J is TRBJ1-4; 10 nucleotides match TRBD1. The CDR3 loop spans 14 amino acids. Losses at the gene ends were 1 base for V and 6 bases for J; bases not matched to a gene: 2. Germline V gene lookup returns CDR1 DFQATT and CDR2 SNEGSKA (reference sequence). The CDR3 nucleotides are TGCAGTGCTAGAGGGACAGGGGGTTATGAAAAACTGTTTTTT. Translating gives CSARGTGGYEKLFF.

V usage is TRBV29-1 and J usage is TRBJ1-1, with TRBD1 as a possible D gene (5 bases). Trimming took off 7 bases at V and 3 bases at J, with 18 bases between the two ends. This CDR3 has 14 amino acids. Germline V gives CDR1 SQVTM, CDR2 ANQGSEA. The CDR3 is CSGALERGHTEAFF. The CDR3 bases are TGCAGCGGAGCACTGGAGAGGGGCCACACTGAAGCTTTCTTT.

V gene TRBV3-1 combines with J gene TRBJ2-3; TRBD2 is a possible D gene (7 bases). The V end was cut by 0 bases, the J end by 5 bases, with 15 bases between. This CDR3 is 16 amino acids long. Germline V gene sequence: CDR1 LGHDT, CDR2 YNNKEL (reference sequence). Here the CDR3 reads CASSQDGGGPGDTQYF. The CDR3 nucleotides are TGTGCCAGCAGCCAAGATGGGGGGGGCCCGGGAGATACGCAGTATTTT.

The rearrangement joins TRBV28 to TRBJ2-4; D is possibly TRBD1 or TRBD2 (6 bases each). The J call could be wrong; TRBJ2-7 is a better fit for the DNA end. The CDR3 is 15 amino acids. CDR1 and CDR2 (germline): MDHEN, SYDVKM. DNA of the CDR3: TGTGCCAGCAGCAGAGGGGGAGGACCCACCTACGAGCAGTACTTC. This sequence encodes CASSRGGGPTYEQYF.

The chain employs TRBV6-6 and TRBJ2-1, with D tentatively TRBD2 (5 bases). The CDR3 has 15 amino acids. V gave up 5 bases and J gave up 1 base, with 12 bases separating them. Germline assignment: CDR1 MNHNY and CDR2 SVGAGI (reference sequence). The CDR3 loop is CASSPKAASYNEQFF. CDR3 DNA sequence: TGTGCCAGCAGTCCAAAAGCGGCATCCTACAATGAGCAGTTCTTC.

The rearrangement links TRBV15 to TRBJ2-3; D not resolved. The CDR3 length is 13 residues. From germline, CDR1 is LNHNV and CDR2 YYDKDF (reference sequence). Trimming pared 5 bases from V and 4 bases from J, leaving 10 bases between. The CDR3 is CATSLSPSDTQYF. As DNA, the CDR3 is TGTGCCACCAGCTTGTCCCCCTCAGATACGCAGTATTTT.

This clonotype has just a few counts. The chain links TRBV11-2 to TRBJ2-7; D is unclear. Germline-derived CDR1 and CDR2 are SGHAT and FQNNGV. The CDR3 extends over 18 amino acids. V was shortened by 5 bases and J by 1 base, with 24 bases between the two germline ends. As DNA, the CDR3 is TGTGCCAGCAGCCCGCGTCGTCTTGGTCTCTTGCTTTCCTACGAGCAGTACTTC. This sequence encodes CASSPRRLGLLLSYEQYF.

In this sample, this clonotype turned up many times. This chain uses TRBV27 with TRBJ2-4; D remains unclear. V was shortened by 3 bases and J by 6 bases, with 12 bases between the two germline ends. Germline CDR1 MNHEY, CDR2 SMNVEV (reference sequence). There are 14 residues in the CDR3. The CDR3 protein is CASSFEGIGNIQYF. For the CDR3, the DNA is TGTGCCAGCAGTTTCGAAGGGATTGGAAACATTCAGTACTTC.

V usage is TRBV7-6 and J usage is TRBJ1-1, with D maybe TRBD1 (6 bases). This CDR3 is built from 15 residues. The V end lost 3 bases, the J end lost 1 base, and 12 bases lay between the germline ends. Germline CDR1 SGHVS, CDR2 FNYEAQ. In DNA, the CDR3 is TGTGCCAGCAGCTTTCCTGGGGGGGCGAACACTGAAGCTTTCTTT. Its protein product is CASSFPGGANTEAFF.

This clonotype occurred a few times. This chain uses TRBV12-3 or TRBV12-4 with TRBJ2-5; D is perhaps TRBD2 (6 bases). This CDR3 comprises 15 residues. V was shortened by 5 bases and J by 4 bases, with 17 bases between the two germline ends. CDR3 region: CASSPYTEGAETQYF. CDR3 nucleotide sequence: TGTGCCAGCAGTCCCTACACGGAGGGCGCAGAGACCCAGTACTTC.

This rearrangement joins TRBV27 to TRBJ1-6, with 8 bases identical to TRBD1. The V gene's germline CDR1 is MNHEY and CDR2 SMNVEV (reference sequence). CDR3 length: 15 residues. The V segment lost 4 bases and the J segment 4 bases; nucleotides outside the gene matches: 3. The CDR3 is CASSSDRGYNSPLHF. The CDR3 DNA follows: TGTGCCAGCAGTTCCGACAGGGGATATAATTCACCCCTCCACTTT.

This clonotype was counted once. The genes are TRBV4-1 and TRBJ2-2; the D gene could be TRBD1 or TRBD2 (5 bases each). V was trimmed by 5 bases and J by 4 bases, leaving 11 bases between them. This CDR3 has 14 amino acids. Germline loops: CDR1 MGHRA, CDR2 YSYEKL. CDR3 sequence: CASSVPGSTGELFF. In DNA, the CDR3 is TGCGCCAGCAGCGTGCCAGGGAGCACCGGGGAGCTGTTTTTT.

The chain is built from TRBV18 and TRBJ1-1; tentative D call: TRBD1 (5 bases). Germline lookup yields CDR1 KGHSH and CDR2 LQKENI. The V end lost 0 bases, the J end lost 1 base, and 9 bases lay between the germline ends. The CDR3 loop spans 15 amino acids. CDR3 nucleotide sequence: TGTGCCAGCTCACCACCGGGACGGGCGAACACTGAAGCTTTCTTT. It translates to CASSPPGRANTEAFF.